This T cell receptor (beta chain) emerged from a study of blood T cell repertoires in COVID-19. In the study overall: Both acute and convalescent COVID-19 samples were obtained from the United States, Italy and Spain. PBMCs, B-cell-depleted T cells, or T cells provided the cDNA or gDNA that made up the material.

Under the authors' procedure: Amplifying reference gene primers gave estimates of nucleated cell counts. Sequencing used immunoSEQ multiplex PCR; TCRdb keeps in-frame clones, though not all of them. V and J calls and clone size are given by that table; D and trimming were obtained from the DNA. The sample lists 44,000 or so clones; approximately 87% were seen once. In germline, CDR1 is SGHVS, CDR2 FNYEAQ. The CDR3 totals 16 residues. V lost 1 base and J lost 2; bases outside the gene matches: 4. The sequencing input was peripheral blood. The clonotype originates from a human donor in a cohort sampled during active COVID-19. The gene calls are TRBV7-6 and TRBJ1-5; 8 bases align to TRBD1. CDR3 amino acids: CASSLGTGFGNQPQHF. DNA for the CDR3: TGTGCCAGCAGCTTAGGGACAGGGTTCGGCAATCAGCCCCAGCATTTT.